Described below is a single T cell receptor beta chain sequence and its context. This entry belongs to a study of shared clonotypes between healthy human individuals. Assay used: immunoSEQ multiplex PCR; TCRdb lists only in-frame clones, some missing. The table lists some 480,000 clones, 70% to 85% of them singletons, with 10% to 15% in the top ten. There are 15 residues in the CDR3. Trimming left V 1 base short and J 3 bases short, with 12 bases between. The germline gives CDR1 SGHTA, CDR2 FQGTGA. Genomic DNA of unsorted samples came from roughly 90 million PBMCs. Material for sequencing was PBMCs. The V call is TRBV7-3, the J call TRBJ1-1, with D possibly being TRBD1 (6 bases). The TCR was taken from a woman aged 40 to 50 in good health. Some clones in this sample may be carry-over from other donors' samples. The CDR3 coding sequence is TGTGCCAGCAGCTTAATCGGGGGCGCCCACACTGAAGCTTTCTTT. It specifies CASSLIGGAHTEAFF.